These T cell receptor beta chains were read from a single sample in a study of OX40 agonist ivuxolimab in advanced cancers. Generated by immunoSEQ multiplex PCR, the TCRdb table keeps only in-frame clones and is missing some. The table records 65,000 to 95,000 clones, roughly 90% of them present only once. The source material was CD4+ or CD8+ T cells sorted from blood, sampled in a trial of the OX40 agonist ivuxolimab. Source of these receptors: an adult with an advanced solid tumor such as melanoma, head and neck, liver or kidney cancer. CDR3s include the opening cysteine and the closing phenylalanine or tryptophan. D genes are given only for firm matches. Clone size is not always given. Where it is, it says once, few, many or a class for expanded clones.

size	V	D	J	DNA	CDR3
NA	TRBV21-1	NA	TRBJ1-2	TGTGCCAGCAGCTTCCCCGGGACAGGGCGTAATGGCTACACCTTC	CASSFPGTGRNGYTF
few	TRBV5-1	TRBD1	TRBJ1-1	TGCGCCAGCAGCTTTGAGGGGGCTGGGGCTTTCTTT	CASSFEGAGAFF
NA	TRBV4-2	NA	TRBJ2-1	TGTGCCAGCAGCCAAGAGAGGGGGTCGAGGAATGAGCAGTTCTTC	CASSQERGSRNEQFF
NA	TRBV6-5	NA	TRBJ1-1	TGTGCCAGCAGAAGGACAGTCGGCACTGAAGCTTTCTTT	CASRRTVGTEAFF
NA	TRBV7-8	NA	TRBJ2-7	TGTGCCAGCAGCTTAGGGTCCGCGGCCTACGAGCAGTACTTC	CASSLGSAAYEQYF
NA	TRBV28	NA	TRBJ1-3	TGTGCCAGCAGTTTAGAGTTCCTCGGAAACACCATATATTTT	CASSLEFLGNTIYF
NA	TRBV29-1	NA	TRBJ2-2	TGCAGCGTTGTAAATACCGGGAACGGGGAGCTGTTTTTT	CSVVNTGNGELFF
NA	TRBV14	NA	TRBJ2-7	TGTGCCAGCAGCCATGGGCGGCAGATCTACGAGCAGTACTTC	CASSHGRQIYEQYF
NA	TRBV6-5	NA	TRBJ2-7	TGTGCCAGCAGTTACGCTCGGGGGCGCGAAACCTACGAGCAGTACTTC	CASSYARGRETYEQYF
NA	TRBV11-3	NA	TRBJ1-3	TGTGCCAGCAGCTCCGGGACACTCTCTGGAAACACCATATATTTT	CASSSGTLSGNTIYF
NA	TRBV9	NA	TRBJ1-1	TGTGCCAGCAGCGCAACAGGGCTCACTGAAGCTTTCTTT	CASSATGLTEAFF
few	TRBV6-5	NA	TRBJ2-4	TGTGCCAGCAGTGCGGGACAGCGGAACATTCAGTACTTC	CASSAGQRNIQYF
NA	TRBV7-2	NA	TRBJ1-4	TGTGCCAGCAGCTTATACGGGGAAACAACTAATGAAAAACTGTTTTTT	CASSLYGETTNEKLFF
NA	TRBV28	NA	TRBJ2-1	TGTGCCAGCAGTTTATATAAGAATGAGCAGTTCTTC	CASSLYKNEQFF
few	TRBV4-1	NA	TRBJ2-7	TGCGCCAGCAGCCTATACCCCAGGGGAGTCTCCTACGAGCAGTACTTC	CASSLYPRGVSYEQYF
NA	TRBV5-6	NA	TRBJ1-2	TGTGCCAGCAGCCCGACCTCCGTTGGAGGCTACACCTTC	CASSPTSVGGYTF
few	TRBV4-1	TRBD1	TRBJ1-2	TGCGCCAGCAGCCAAGGGAGAGGGGACAGGTTCTATGGCTACACCTTC	CASSQGRGDRFYGYTF
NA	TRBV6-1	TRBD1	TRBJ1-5	TGTGCCAGCAGTCCGGGACAGAATAGCAATCAGCCCCAGCATTTT	CASSPGQNSNQPQHF
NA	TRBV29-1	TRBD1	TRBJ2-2	TGCAGCGTTGGACAGGGTCTCGCCGGGGAGCTGTTTTTT	CSVGQGLAGELFF
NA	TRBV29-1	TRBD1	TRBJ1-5	TGCAGCGTGACAGGGGGAGGGAATCAGCCCCAGCATTTT	CSVTGGGNQPQHF
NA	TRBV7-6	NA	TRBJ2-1	TGTGCCAGCAGCTTAGTGACTAGTCTTCCACCGTATAATGAGCAGTTCTTC	CASSLVTSLPPYNEQFF
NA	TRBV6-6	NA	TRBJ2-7	TGTGCCAGCAGTTACTCGACTGCGGTTTACGAGCAGTACTTC	CASSYSTAVYEQYF
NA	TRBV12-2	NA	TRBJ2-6	TGTGCAAGTCGGGCTGGGACAGCTGAGCCCTCTGGGGCCAACGTCCTGACTTTC	CASRAGTAEPSGANVLTF
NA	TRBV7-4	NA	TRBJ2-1	TGTGCCAGCAGCGAACCCATCTATTCTTACAATGAGCAGTTCTTC	CASSEPIYSYNEQFF
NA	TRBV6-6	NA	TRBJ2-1	TGTGCCAGCAGTTACTCGTATCTCAGGGCGGAGGATGAGCAGTTCTTC	CASSYSYLRAEDEQFF
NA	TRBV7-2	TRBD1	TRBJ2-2	TGTGCCAGCAGCCAACAGGGGACAGAGATGAACACCGGGGAGCTGTTTTTT	CASSQQGTEMNTGELFF
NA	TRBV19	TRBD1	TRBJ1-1	TGTGCCAGCCGGGACAGGGAGGGGACTGAAGCTTTCTTT	CASRDREGTEAFF
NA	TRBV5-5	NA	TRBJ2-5	TGTGCCAGCAGTACCCCGACCAACCAAGAGACCCAGTACTTC	CASSTPTNQETQYF
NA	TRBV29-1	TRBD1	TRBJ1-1	TGCAGCGTTTCACTCAGGGGGGTAAACACTGAAGCTTTCTTT	CSVSLRGVNTEAFF
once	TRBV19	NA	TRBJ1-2	TGTGCCAGTAGTATGTCCGGTTATCTCTATGGCTACACCTTC	CASSMSGYLYGYTF
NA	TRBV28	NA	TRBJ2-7	TGTGCCAGCAGTCTTGCAGGGTTCTACGAGCAGTACTTC	CASSLAGFYEQYF
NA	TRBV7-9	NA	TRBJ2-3	TGTGCCAGCAGCTTAGCGGGGCCAGATACGCAGTATTTT	CASSLAGPDTQYF
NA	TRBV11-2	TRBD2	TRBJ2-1	TGTGCCAGCAGCGGGACTAGCGGGAGAGGGGAGCAGTTCTTC	CASSGTSGRGEQFF
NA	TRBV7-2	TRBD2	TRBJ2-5	TGTGCCAGCAGCCCCCTTCCGGGACTAGCTGTTGAGACCCAGTACTTC	CASSPLPGLAVETQYF
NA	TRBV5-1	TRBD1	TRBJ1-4	TGCGCCAGCAGCTACTCCGGGACAGCAACTAATGAAAAACTGTTTTTT	CASSYSGTATNEKLFF
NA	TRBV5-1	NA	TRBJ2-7	TGCGCCAGCAGCTTCGTTGCCAGGGGTGCCTACGAGCAGTACTTC	CASSFVARGAYEQYF
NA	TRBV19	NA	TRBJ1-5	TGTGCCAGTAGCGATTATAGCAATCAGCCCCAGCATTTT	CASSDYSNQPQHF
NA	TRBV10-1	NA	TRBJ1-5	TGCGCCAGCATAAGGTGGAGGACTCCTGATAGCAATCAGCCCCAGCATTTT	CASIRWRTPDSNQPQHF
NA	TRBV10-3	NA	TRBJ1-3	TGTGCCATCAGTGAGGGTTCCTCTGGAAACACCATATATTTT	CAISEGSSGNTIYF
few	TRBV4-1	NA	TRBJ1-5	TGCGCCAGCAGCCCGACAGTCATAAAGCAGCCCCAGCATTTT	CASSPTVIKQPQHF
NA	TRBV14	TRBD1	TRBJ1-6	TGTGCCAGCCCACCCGGACAGGATTCACCCCTCCACTTT	CASPPGQDSPLHF
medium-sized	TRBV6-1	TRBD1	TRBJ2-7	TGTGCCAGCACCCGACAGGGATTCTACGAGCAGTACTTC	CASTRQGFYEQYF
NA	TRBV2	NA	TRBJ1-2	TGTGCCAGCAGTGGGCGGGGCGTCACTTTAGGCTACACCTTC	CASSGRGVTLGYTF
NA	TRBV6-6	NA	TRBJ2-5	TGTGCCAGCACCCGCGGATACCTAGGGGAGACCCAGTACTTC	CASTRGYLGETQYF
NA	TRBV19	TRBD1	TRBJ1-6	TGTGCCAGTGGGGACAGGGTGGGTTCACCCCTCCACTTT	CASGDRVGSPLHF
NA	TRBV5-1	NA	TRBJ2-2	TGCGCCAGCAGCTTGGCCGTTAGGGGGAACACCGGGGAGCTGTTTTTT	CASSLAVRGNTGELFF
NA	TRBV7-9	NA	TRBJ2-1	TGTGCCAGCAGCCCCCGGGGACATTACACTTGGGATGAGCAGTTCTTC	CASSPRGHYTWDEQFF
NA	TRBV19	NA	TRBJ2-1	TGTGCCAGTAGTATTCTGCTCTACAATGAGCAGTTCTTC	CASSILLYNEQFF
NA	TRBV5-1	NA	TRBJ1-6	TGCGCCAGCAGCTTTGGAGAACATTCACCCCTCCACTTT	CASSFGEHSPLHF
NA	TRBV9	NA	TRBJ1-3	TGTGCCAGCAGCGTAGGGAGGGGAAGGGGAAACACCATATATTTT	CASSVGRGRGNTIYF
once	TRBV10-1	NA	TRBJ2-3	TGCGCCAGCGGAGGTCAAGATACGCAGTATTTT	CASGGQDTQYF
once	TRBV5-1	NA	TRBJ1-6	TGCGCCAGCAGCCCGGGACATACTATCGATAATTCACCCCTCCACTTT	CASSPGHTIDNSPLHF
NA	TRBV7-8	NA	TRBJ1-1	TGTGCCAGCAGCTACCGTCGAGACGCTGAAGCTTTCTTT	CASSYRRDAEAFF
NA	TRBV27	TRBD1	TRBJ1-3	TGTGCCAGCAGTGAACGAGGGGGCGGATCTGGAAACACCATATATTTT	CASSERGGGSGNTIYF
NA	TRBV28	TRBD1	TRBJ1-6	TGTGCCAGCAATGAACTAACAGGGGGAAATTCACCCCTCCACTTT	CASNELTGGNSPLHF
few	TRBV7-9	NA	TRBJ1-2	TGTGCCAGCAGCTTAGCGGACAGCTATAACTATGGCTACACCTTC	CASSLADSYNYGYTF
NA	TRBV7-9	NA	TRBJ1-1	TGTGCCAGCAAAAGGGCTTTTGAGAACACTGAAGCTTTCTTT	CASKRAFENTEAFF
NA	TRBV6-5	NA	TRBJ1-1	TGTGCCAGCAGTTATACTCAGGGGCGTGGGACTTTCTTT	CASSYTQGRGTFF
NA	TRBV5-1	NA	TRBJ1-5	TGCGCCAGCAGCTTGAGGGGGGTCAATCAGCCCCAGCATTTT	CASSLRGVNQPQHF
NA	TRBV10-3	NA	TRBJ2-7	TGTGCCATCAAAAAAGGCGTAAGCTCCTACGAGCAGTACTTC	CAIKKGVSSYEQYF